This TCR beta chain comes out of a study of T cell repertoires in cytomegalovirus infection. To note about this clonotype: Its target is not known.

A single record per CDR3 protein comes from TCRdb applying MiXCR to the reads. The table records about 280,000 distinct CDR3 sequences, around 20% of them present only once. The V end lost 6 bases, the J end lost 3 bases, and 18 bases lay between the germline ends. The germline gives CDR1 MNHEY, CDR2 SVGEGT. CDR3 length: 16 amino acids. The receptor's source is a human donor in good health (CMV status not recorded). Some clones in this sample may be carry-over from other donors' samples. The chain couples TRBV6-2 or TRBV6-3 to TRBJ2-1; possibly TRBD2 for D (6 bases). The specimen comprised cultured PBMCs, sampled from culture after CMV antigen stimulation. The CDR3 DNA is TGTGCCAGCAGACCCTATCGGGCGGGAAACTACAATGAGCAGTTCTTC. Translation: CASRPYRAGNYNEQFF.